Below are 16 T cell receptor beta chains sequenced from a single sample in a study of tissue T cells after allogeneic stem cell transplantation. Sequencing used immunoSEQ multiplex PCR; TCRdb keeps in-frame clones, though not all of them. The table has about 4,000 clones, about 76% seen once. The input for sequencing was left colon tissue, taken at autopsy. These receptors all stem from a woman between 18 and 55 years old with breast cancer.

V usage is TRBV18 and J usage is TRBJ2-1, with D possibly called TRBD1 or TRBD2 (7 bases each). The ends were cut back, 3 bases at V and 13 bases at J, with 16 bases in the middle. This CDR3 is 13 amino acids long. Germline CDR1 KGHSH, CDR2 LQKENI. The CDR3 loop is CASSPSQRDRQFF. The CDR3, as DNA: TGTGCCAGCTCACCGAGTCAGCGGGACAGACAGTTCTTC.

CDR3 amino acids: CAGGQTLYGYTF. The CDR3 DNA is TGTGCCGGCGGACAGACCCTCTATGGCTACACCTTC. The chain uses TRBV6-6 and TRBJ1-2, with D possibly TRBD1 on 6 matching bases. The CDR3 has 12 amino acids. The V end lost 11 bases, the J end lost 4 bases, and 14 bases lay between the germline ends. Looked up from germline, CDR1 is MNHNY and CDR2 is SVGAGI (reference sequence).

J is TRBJ1-1 and V is TRBV18; D unresolved. The germline gives CDR1 KGHSH, CDR2 LQKENI. The CDR3 spans 15 residues. V lost 1 base to trimming and J lost 1 base, with 10 bases between them. The CDR3 region is CASSPLQRRNTEAFF. As DNA, the CDR3 is TGTGCCAGCTCACCACTTCAACGTCGGAACACTGAAGCTTTCTTT.

Note on this clone: Other DNA sequences from this sample encode an identical CDR3 as well. V usage is TRBV18 and J usage is TRBJ1-2, with 10 positions matching TRBD1. The CDR3 totals 14 residues. V lost 3 bases to trimming and J lost 6 bases; unmatched junction nucleotides: 4. Germline assignment: CDR1 KGHSH and CDR2 LQKENI. CDR3 DNA: TGTGCCAGCTCACCGTCAGGGACAGGGGATGGCTACACCTTC. Residues: CASSPSGTGDGYTF.

The chain uses TRBV12-3 or TRBV12-4 and TRBJ1-6, with D unclear. The CDR3 runs 12 residues. Trimming shortened V by 3 bases and J by 9 bases, and 6 bases separated the two germline ends. The CDR3 region has the DNA TGTGCCAGCAGTTTCTCCCCTTCACCCCTCCACTTT. This gives the protein CASSFSPSPLHF.

The V gene is TRBV9, the J gene TRBJ2-5; TRBD1 agrees at 7 bases. The CDR3 totals 15 residues. Germline V gene lookup returns CDR1 SGDLS and CDR2 YYNGEE. V was pared by 7 bases and J by 5 bases, with 14 bases of the junction left unmatched. The CDR3 reads CASGPGTADVETQYF. The CDR3 DNA sequence: TGTGCCAGCGGCCCCGGGACAGCCGACGTGGAGACCCAGTACTTC.

The V gene is TRBV10-2, the J gene TRBJ1-6, with D uncertain. Per the germline V gene, CDR1 is WSHSY and CDR2 is SAAADI. V lost 2 bases to trimming and J lost 3 bases, with 2 bases between them. The CDR3 is made up of 13 amino acids. CDR3 loop: CASSEVYNSPLHF. In DNA, the CDR3 is TGCGCCAGCAGTGAGGTCTATAATTCACCCCTCCACTTT.

A single count supports this clone. The V gene is TRBV18, the J gene TRBJ2-5; a weak D match, TRBD2 (6 bases). V lost 4 bases, J lost 5 bases, and 14 bases lay in between. CDR3 length: 14 residues. Germline values: CDR1 KGHSH, CDR2 LQKENI. This CDR3 is CASSLRRVPETQYF. Here the CDR3 DNA reads TGTGCCAGCTCACTGAGGAGGGTCCCCGAGACCCAGTACTTC.

The CDR3, as DNA: TGTGCCAGCAGCCTCCTAGCGGGAGCTTACAATGAGCAGTTCTTC. It encodes CASSLLAGAYNEQFF. The V gene is TRBV7-3, the J gene TRBJ2-1, with TRBD2 identical over 10 bases. The CDR3 is 15 amino acids. Germline CDR1 reads SGHTA; CDR2 reads FQGTGA. V lost 5 bases to trimming and J lost 4 bases; unmatched junction nucleotides: 5.

The J gene is TRBJ2-2, the V gene TRBV5-5; D not resolved. V dropped 0 bases and J dropped 5 bases, with 8 bases sitting between them. The CDR3 sequence is 14 residues long. CDR1 SGHKS and CDR2 YYEKEE come from the germline V gene (reference sequence). The CDR3 is CASSLVSRTGELFF. The CDR3 nucleotides are TGTGCCAGCAGCTTGGTGTCGAGAACCGGGGAGCTGTTTTTT.

The chain links TRBV11-2 to TRBJ1-2; D gene unclear. The germline V gene has CDR1 SGHAT and CDR2 FQNNGV. There are 14 residues in the CDR3. Trimming took 5 bases from V and 4 from J, leaving 14 bases between them. The DNA of the CDR3 is TGTGCCAGCAGCCCCCCGGAGCGGATCTATGGCTACACCTTC. Its protein is CASSPPERIYGYTF.

This chain joins TRBV27 and TRBJ1-6, with D uncertain. Germline V gene sequence: CDR1 MNHEY, CDR2 SMNVEV (reference sequence). This CDR3 contains 15 residues. V lost 7 bases and J 3 bases, leaving 13 bases between the germline ends. CDR3 coding DNA: TGTGCCAGCATGGGCAGCTACGACTATAATTCACCCCTCCACTTT. Translating gives CASMGSYDYNSPLHF.

The V gene is TRBV19, the J gene TRBJ1-6; no clear D gene. V dropped 3 bases and J dropped 3 bases, with 6 bases sitting between them. This CDR3 is 14 amino acids long. The V gene's germline CDR1 is LNHDA and CDR2 SQIVND (reference sequence). This CDR3 reads CASSIMSYNSPLHF. The CDR3 DNA sequence: TGTGCCAGTAGTATCATGAGCTATAATTCACCCCTCCACTTT.

This clone was counted only a few times. The chain links TRBV7-9 to TRBJ2-3, with D perhaps matching TRBD1 or TRBD2 (6 bases each). Germline values: CDR1 SEHNR, CDR2 FQNEAQ (reference sequence). V lost 1 base, J lost 8 bases, and 7 bases lay in between. The CDR3 extends over 12 amino acids. The CDR3 region is CASSLEGGTQYF. The CDR3 DNA reads as TGTGCCAGCAGCTTAGAGGGGGGTACGCAGTATTTT.

The gene calls are TRBV7-8 and TRBJ2-3; the D gene is possibly TRBD1 (5 bases). There are 14 residues in the CDR3. Germline CDR1 SGHVS, CDR2 FQNEAQ. Trimming stripped 4 bases from V and 1 base from J, with 9 bases between. The CDR3: CASSSTTGTDTQYF. For the CDR3, the DNA is TGTGCCAGCAGCTCTACGACAGGCACAGATACGCAGTATTTT.

The CDR3 DNA reads as TGTGCCAGCAGTCGATCCCTGGCGGAAGAGCCGTACAATGAGCAGTTCTTC. It is translated as CASSRSLAEEPYNEQFF. This chain connects TRBV6-6 to TRBJ2-1; no firm D call. The V gene lost 5 bases and the J gene lost 4 bases, with 21 bases spanning the gap. Germline V gene lookup returns CDR1 MNHNY and CDR2 SVGAGI (reference sequence). The CDR3 extends over 17 amino acids.